A selection of T cell receptor beta chains follows, all from one sample in a study of blood T cell repertoires in COVID-19. Sequenced by immunoSEQ multiplex PCR; TCRdb stores in-frame clones only, minus some. The repertoire holds a few hundred thousand clones, with 85% as singletons. The sample taken for sequencing was peripheral blood. These receptors were taken from a woman aged 18-29 years with acute or convalescent COVID-19. The CDR3 runs from the conserved cysteine through the conserved F or W. A D gene is named only where the DNA matches it firmly. A clone size is listed for some rows: how often the clone was seen (once, few, many), or a class if it is expanded.

clone_size,d_call,j_call,v_call,cdr3_aa,cdr3_nt
-,TRBD2,TRBJ2-5,TRBV13,CASSPTGTSGGKETQYF,TGTGCCAGCAGCCCAACCGGGACTAGCGGGGGAAAAGAGACCCAGTACTTC
few,-,TRBJ1-2,TRBV12-3/TRBV12-4,CASSRDISYGYTF,TGTGCCAGCAGTAGGGACATAAGCTATGGCTACACCTTC
-,TRBD1,TRBJ1-1,TRBV2,CASSEFQGASTEAFF,TGTGCCAGCAGTGAATTTCAGGGGGCGAGCACTGAAGCTTTCTTT
-,-,TRBJ2-3,TRBV19,CASSAPMGLTDTQYF,TGTGCCAGTAGTGCCCCCATGGGGCTCACAGATACGCAGTATTTT
-,TRBD1,TRBJ1-5,TRBV19,CATTGQEGQPQHF,TGTGCCACTACGGGACAGGAGGGGCAGCCCCAGCATTTT
-,-,TRBJ2-7,TRBV7-9,CASRTLGGSDEQYF,TGTGCCAGCAGGACTTTAGGTGGGTCCGACGAGCAGTACTTC
-,TRBD2,TRBJ2-2,TRBV27,CASSEGLAGGEPGELFF,TGTGCCAGCAGTGAAGGACTAGCGGGGGGAGAACCCGGGGAGCTGTTTTTT
-,-,TRBJ1-2,TRBV4-1,CASSQRKRGRWYGYTF,TGCGCCAGCAGCCAAAGGAAGCGGGGGCGATGGTATGGCTACACCTTC
-,-,TRBJ2-7,TRBV4-1,CPRSQGGDGGYEQYF,TGCCCCCGCAGCCAAGGGGGGGACGGGGGCTACGAGCAGTACTTC
once,-,TRBJ1-5,TRBV19,CASSTNGGAQFQPQHF,TGTGCCAGTAGTACCAATGGGGGGGCCCAGTTTCAGCCCCAGCATTTT
-,TRBD1,TRBJ1-1,TRBV5-8,CASSYRDRGSNTEAFF,TGTGCCAGCAGTTACCGGGACAGGGGATCGAACACTGAAGCTTTCTTT
-,-,TRBJ1-1,TRBV6-4,CASSDLGGEAFF,TGTGCCAGCAGTGACTTAGGAGGGGAAGCTTTCTTT
few,TRBD2,TRBJ2-3,TRBV6-4,CASSLTSGGTDTQYF,TGTGCCAGCAGTTTAACTAGCGGGGGGACAGATACGCAGTATTTT
-,TRBD1,TRBJ2-1,TRBV5-1,CASSLLSGGEQFF,TGCGCCAGCAGCTTGCTTTCAGGGGGTGAGCAGTTCTTC
-,TRBD2,TRBJ2-1,TRBV7-9,CASIHRGGLDEQFF,TGTGCCAGCATACATCGGGGGGGGCTCGATGAGCAGTTCTTC
-,-,TRBJ1-1,TRBV3-1/TRBV3-2,CASSQRQATEAFF,TGTGCCAGCAGCCAGCGACAGGCCACTGAAGCTTTCTTT
-,TRBD2,TRBJ2-5,TRBV5-6,CASSSTSGGETQYF,TGTGCCAGCAGCTCGACTAGCGGGGGAGAGACCCAGTACTTC
-,-,TRBJ1-1,TRBV5-6,CASSLGTGGLGEAFF,TGTGCCAGCAGCTTGGGCACCGGGGGGTTAGGTGAAGCTTTCTTT
-,-,TRBJ1-5,TRBV6-2/TRBV6-3,CASSPGVDQPQHF,TGTGCCAGCAGTCCAGGGGTGGATCAGCCCCAGCATTTT
-,TRBD1,TRBJ1-4,TRBV9,CASSSGQGREKLFF,TGTGCCAGCAGCTCCGGACAGGGGAGGGAAAAACTGTTTTTT
few,-,TRBJ1-5,TRBV5-6,CASSLGPPGLRNQPQHF,TGTGCCAGCAGCTTGGGCCCCCCGGGGTTGCGGAATCAGCCCCAGCATTTT
-,-,TRBJ1-2,TRBV7-8,CASSLFTSGANYGYTF,TGTGCCAGCAGCTTATTCACATCGGGAGCTAACTATGGCTACACCTTC
-,-,TRBJ1-5,TRBV28,CASSFRKTGNQPQHF,TGTGCCAGCAGTTTTAGGAAAACAGGCAATCAGCCCCAGCATTTT
-,-,TRBJ2-1,TRBV11-2,CASSSLRGDLATYNEQFF,TGTGCCAGCAGCTCCCTGCGCGGGGACCTCGCGACCTACAATGAGCAGTTCTTC
-,TRBD1,TRBJ2-7,TRBV20-1,CSASVQGAGSYEQYF,TGCAGTGCTAGTGTACAGGGGGCTGGGTCCTACGAGCAGTACTTC
-,TRBD1,TRBJ1-2,TRBV10-3,CAIRRTGRYGYTF,TGTGCCATCAGAAGGACAGGGAGGTATGGCTACACCTTC
-,-,TRBJ2-7,TRBV7-9,CASSAPSTTSYEQYF,TGTGCCAGCAGCGCCCCTAGTACCACTTCCTACGAGCAGTACTTC
-,TRBD2,TRBJ2-2,TRBV14,CASSPPSGRYTGELFF,TGTGCCAGCAGCCCTCCTAGCGGGAGATATACCGGGGAGCTGTTTTTT
once,-,TRBJ1-1,TRBV5-1,CASSLGGRDSEAFF,TGCGCCAGCAGCTTGGGGGGGCGCGATTCTGAAGCTTTCTTT
-,TRBD2,TRBJ2-5,TRBV28,CASSQSSGGGETQYF,TGTGCCAGCAGTCAATCTAGCGGGGGCGGGGAGACCCAGTACTTC
-,-,TRBJ1-1,TRBV5-6,CASSLLGADTEAFF,TGTGCCAGCAGCCTGCTGGGAGCCGACACTGAAGCTTTCTTT
-,TRBD2,TRBJ2-6,TRBV11-2,CASSFRGGSGANVLTF,TGTGCCAGCAGCTTCCGGGGGGGCTCTGGGGCCAACGTCCTGACTTTC
-,-,TRBJ2-1,TRBV2,CASSEAGIGEQFF,TGTGCCAGCAGTGAAGCTGGTATCGGTGAGCAGTTCTTC
-,-,TRBJ2-3,TRBV11-2,CASSLEAGGTDTQYF,TGTGCCAGCAGCTTAGAAGCGGGCGGCACAGATACGCAGTATTTT
-,-,TRBJ1-1,TRBV28,CASSLRTADTSDEAFF,TGTGCCAGCAGTTTACGAACGGCGGACACAAGCGATGAAGCTTTCTTT
-,-,TRBJ2-7,TRBV5-6,CASSSTGFITYEQYF,TGTGCCAGCAGCTCCACAGGGTTCATAACCTACGAGCAGTACTTC
-,-,TRBJ2-2,TRBV10-1,CASSEIRGISNTGELFF,TGCGCCAGCAGTGAGATTAGGGGAATCTCGAACACCGGGGAGCTGTTTTTT
-,-,TRBJ1-2,TRBV24-1,CATPGASNYGYTF,TGTGCCACCCCAGGGGCCAGTAACTATGGCTACACCTTC
-,TRBD1,TRBJ2-7,TRBV27,CASSFYGTGDYEQYF,TGTGCCAGCAGTTTCTACGGGACAGGGGATTACGAGCAGTACTTC
-,-,TRBJ1-6,TRBV9,CASSGGGGINSPLHF,TGTGCCAGCAGCGGGGGAGGGGGAATTAATTCACCCCTCCACTTT
-,-,TRBJ1-5,TRBV28,CASSEITGSGQPQHF,TGTGCCAGCAGCGAAATCACAGGGAGCGGCCAGCCCCAGCATTTT
-,TRBD2,TRBJ2-5,TRBV2,CASSPEGLAGETQYF,TGTGCCAGCAGCCCAGAGGGACTAGCGGGAGAGACCCAGTACTTC
-,TRBD2,TRBJ2-2,TRBV3-1/TRBV3-2,CASSYDTSGNTGELFF,TGTGCCAGCAGCTACGATACTAGCGGGAACACCGGGGAGCTGTTTTTT
-,-,TRBJ1-5,TRBV19,CASSNPRGGPAVAQHF,TGTGCCAGTAGCAATCCCCGTGGAGGGCCAGCCGTGGCCCAGCATTTT
-,TRBD1,TRBJ1-4,TRBV28,CASEMTGDEKLFF,TGTGCCAGCGAAATGACAGGGGATGAAAAACTGTTTTTT
-,TRBD1,TRBJ2-7,TRBV7-9,CASSPGQGAEQYF,TGTGCCAGCAGCCCGGGACAGGGTGCGGAGCAGTACTTC
-,-,TRBJ1-3,TRBV3-1/TRBV3-2,CASSQGPFRGATGNTIYF,TGTGCCAGCAGCCAAGGACCTTTCAGGGGAGCGACTGGAAACACCATATATTTT
-,TRBD2,TRBJ2-3,TRBV5-4,CASSLRAGNTDTQYF,TGTGCCAGCAGCTTAAGAGCGGGGAACACAGATACGCAGTATTTT
-,-,TRBJ2-1,TRBV9,CASSMGPSYNEQFF,TGTGCCAGCAGCATGGGCCCTTCCTACAATGAGCAGTTCTTC